This TCR beta chain was profiled in a study of PD-L1 blockade in urothelial cancer. The table came from immunoSEQ multiplex PCR; TCRdb's copy has only in-frame clones and leaves some out. Of some 45,000 clones in the sample, 88% are singletons; the top ten hold about 4.2%. This CDR3 comprises 14 residues. Trimming stripped 4 bases from V and 2 bases from J, with 10 bases between. Germline lookup yields CDR1 MNHEY and CDR2 SVGAGI. This chain uses TRBV6-5 with TRBJ2-3; a weak D match, TRBD2 (6 bases). The material sequenced was PBMCs, taken around atezolizumab (anti-PD-L1) treatment. The clonotype was recovered from a man at least 80 years old with urothelial cancer. CDR3 residues: CASSSGRDTDTQYF. In DNA, the CDR3 is TGTGCCAGCAGTTCAGGGCGGGACACAGATACGCAGTATTTT.